These 2 T cell receptor beta chains were sequenced from one sample in a study of CD8 T cells in ankylosing spondylitis. Study-level results: There was a TCR beta motif, made of several highly homologous variants, that appeared characteristic of ankylosing spondylitis blood.

For these receptors, no antigen is known. MiXCR was run by TCRdb on the 5' RACE reads, yielding one entry per CDR3 protein. The sample consists of approximately 150,000 distinct CDR3 sequences, roughly 15% of them appearing once. The source material was blood, either unsorted or a sorted T cell fraction (not recorded which). The receptors were gathered from a male donor with ankylosing spondylitis.

The chain carries TRBV7-9 and TRBJ1-1; TRBD1 might be the D (5 bases). The germline V gene encodes CDR1 SEHNR and CDR2 FQNEAQ (reference sequence). Trimming stripped 5 bases from V and 2 bases from J, with 18 bases between. The CDR3 is 16 amino acids. CDR3 sequence reads: CASSRGDLGLNTEAFF. CDR3 bases: TGTGCCAGCAGCCGGGGGGATTTGGGGCTAAACACTGAAGCTTTCTTT.

This clonotype occurred a few times. J is TRBJ2-1 and V is TRBV20-1; D may be TRBD2 (5 bases). V was trimmed by 5 bases and J by 4 bases, leaving 15 bases between them. The CDR3 has 14 amino acids. CDR1 and CDR2 (germline): DFQATT, SNEGSKA (reference sequence). In DNA, the CDR3 is TGCAGTGCTTCTAGCCCCCGGGAATACAATGAGCAGTTCTTC. Protein sequence: CSASSPREYNEQFF.